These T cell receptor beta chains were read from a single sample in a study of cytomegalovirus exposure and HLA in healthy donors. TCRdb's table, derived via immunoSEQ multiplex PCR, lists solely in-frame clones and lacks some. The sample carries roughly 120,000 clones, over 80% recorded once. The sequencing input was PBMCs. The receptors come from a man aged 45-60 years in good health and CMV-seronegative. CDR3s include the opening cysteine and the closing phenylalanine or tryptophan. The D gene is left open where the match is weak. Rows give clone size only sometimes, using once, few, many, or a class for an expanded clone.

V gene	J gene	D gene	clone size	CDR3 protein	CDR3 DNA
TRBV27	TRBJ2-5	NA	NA	CASSFGSGSETQYF	TGTGCCAGCAGTTTCGGCAGCGGATCAGAGACCCAGTACTTC
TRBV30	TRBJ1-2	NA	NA	CAWALRGGGCGYTF	TGTGCCTGGGCACTAAGGGGCGGGGGTTGTGGCTACACCTTC
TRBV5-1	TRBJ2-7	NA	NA	CASSLGQVGEQYF	TGCGCCAGCAGCTTGGGACAGGTGGGCGAGCAGTACTTC
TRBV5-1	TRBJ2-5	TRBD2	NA	CASSRDLAGVETQYF	TGCGCCAGCAGCCGAGACCTAGCGGGAGTGGAGACCCAGTACTTC
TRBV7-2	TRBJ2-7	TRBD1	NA	CASSLVSGGTYEQYF	TGTGCCAGCAGCTTAGTGTCAGGGGGAACCTACGAGCAGTACTTC
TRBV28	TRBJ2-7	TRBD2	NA	CASSSPPGTSGTSYEQYF	TGTGCCAGCAGTTCGCCCCCAGGGACTAGCGGAACCTCCTACGAGCAGTACTTC
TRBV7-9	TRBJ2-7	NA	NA	CASSHRESYEQYF	TGTGCCAGCAGCCACAGGGAATCCTACGAGCAGTACTTC
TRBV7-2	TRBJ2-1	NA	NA	CASSLAPSTGYNEQFF	TGTGCCAGCAGCTTAGCTCCCTCCACAGGATACAATGAGCAGTTCTTC
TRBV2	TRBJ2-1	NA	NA	CATTRGGNEQFF	TGTGCCACGACTAGGGGGGGCAATGAGCAGTTCTTC
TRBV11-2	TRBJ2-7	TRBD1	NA	CASSLGTGGADEQYF	TGTGCCAGCAGCTTAGGTACAGGGGGCGCCGACGAGCAGTACTTC
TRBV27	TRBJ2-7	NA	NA	CASRADYSYEQYF	TGTGCCAGCAGGGCAGACTACTCCTACGAGCAGTACTTC
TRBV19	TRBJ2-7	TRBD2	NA	CASSTGGGEQYF	TGTGCCAGTAGTACGGGAGGTGGCGAGCAGTACTTC
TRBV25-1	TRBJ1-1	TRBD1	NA	CASSEAGGRSEAFF	TGTGCCAGCAGTGAGGCAGGGGGCCGCTCCGAAGCTTTCTTT
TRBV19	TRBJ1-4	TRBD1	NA	CASSLRTGLRGEKLFF	TGTGCCAGTAGCCTGAGGACAGGACTAAGGGGTGAAAAACTGTTTTTT
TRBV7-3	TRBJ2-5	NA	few	CASSLGNSGQETQYF	TGTGCCAGCAGCTTAGGGAATAGCGGCCAAGAGACCCAGTACTTC
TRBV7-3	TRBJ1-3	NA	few	CASSPGGWGNTIYF	TGTGCCAGCAGCCCCGGCGGTTGGGGAAACACCATATATTTT
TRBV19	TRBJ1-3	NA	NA	CASSVGPQEDTIYF	TGTGCCAGTAGTGTCGGGCCACAGGAAGACACCATATATTTT
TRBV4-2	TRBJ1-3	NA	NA	CASSQTTGSISGNTIYF	TGTGCCAGCAGCCAAACGACGGGGAGCATCTCTGGAAACACCATATATTTT
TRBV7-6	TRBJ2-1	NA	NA	CASSLRGNEQFF	TGTGCCAGCAGCCTCCGGGGCAATGAGCAGTTCTTC
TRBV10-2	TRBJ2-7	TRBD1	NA	CASSTGAASYEQYF	TGCGCCAGCAGCACAGGGGCGGCATCCTACGAGCAGTACTTC
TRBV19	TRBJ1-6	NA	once	CASSLQGPGSPLHF	TGTGCCAGTAGTCTACAGGGCCCCGGATCACCCCTCCACTTT
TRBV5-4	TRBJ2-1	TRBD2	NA	CASSLARGLADNEQFF	TGTGCCAGCAGCTTGGCCAGGGGACTAGCAGACAATGAGCAGTTCTTC
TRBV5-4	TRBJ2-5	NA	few	CASSLDPGLQGGTQYF	TGTGCCAGCAGCTTGGATCCAGGTCTCCAGGGGGGGACCCAGTACTTC
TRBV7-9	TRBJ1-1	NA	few	CASSPGGEAEAFF	TGTGCCAGCAGCCCTGGGGGGGAGGCTGAAGCTTTCTTT
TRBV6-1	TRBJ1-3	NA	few	CASSGGGDSGNTIYF	TGTGCCAGCAGTGGGGGAGGGGATTCTGGAAACACCATATATTTT
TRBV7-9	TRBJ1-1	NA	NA	CASSPTGRGGTEAFF	TGTGCCAGCAGCCCCACGGGGAGGGGTGGCACTGAAGCTTTCTTT
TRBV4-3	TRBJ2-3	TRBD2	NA	CASSQGTSGGRNTQYF	TGCGCCAGCAGCCAGGGGACTAGCGGGGGTAGGAATACGCAGTATTTT
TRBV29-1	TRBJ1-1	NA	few	CSVRNLNTEAFF	TGCAGCGTCAGGAATTTAAACACTGAAGCTTTCTTT
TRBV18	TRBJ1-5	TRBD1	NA	CASSPPVGTGDYQPQHF	TGTGCCAGCTCACCACCGGTGGGGACAGGGGATTATCAGCCCCAGCATTTT
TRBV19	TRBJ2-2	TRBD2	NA	CASSILAGANTGELFF	TGTGCCAGTAGTATTTTGGCGGGGGCGAACACCGGGGAGCTGTTTTTT
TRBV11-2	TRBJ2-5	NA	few	CASTLSRGEETQYF	TGTGCCAGCACCCTAAGCAGGGGAGAAGAGACCCAGTACTTC
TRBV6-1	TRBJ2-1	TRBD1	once	CASRLRQGAHNEQFF	TGTGCCAGCAGACTTCGACAGGGTGCTCACAATGAGCAGTTCTTC
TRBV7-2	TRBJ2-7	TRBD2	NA	CASSFRTSGAYEQYF	TGTGCCAGCAGCTTTCGGACTAGCGGGGCCTACGAGCAGTACTTC
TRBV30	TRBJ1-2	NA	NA	CAWSLQTGGYTF	TGTGCCTGGAGTCTTCAGACCGGGGGCTACACCTTC
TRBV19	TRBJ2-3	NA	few	CASDAGDTQYF	TGTGCCAGTGACGCGGGGGATACGCAGTATTTT
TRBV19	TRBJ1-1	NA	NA	CASNSPGNTEAFF	TGTGCCAGTAACTCCCCAGGGAATACTGAAGCTTTCTTT
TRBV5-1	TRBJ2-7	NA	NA	CASSPGPSYEQYF	TGCGCCAGCAGCCCAGGGCCCTCCTACGAGCAGTACTTC
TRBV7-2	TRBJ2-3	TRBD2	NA	CASSPPVKKSGSFTDTQYF	TGTGCCAGCAGCCCCCCCGTTAAGAAAAGCGGGAGCTTCACAGATACGCAGTATTTT
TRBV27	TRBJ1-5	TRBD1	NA	CASSWGQGGQPQHF	TGTGCCAGCAGTTGGGGACAGGGCGGTCAGCCCCAGCATTTT
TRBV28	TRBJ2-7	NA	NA	CASSPPGSYEQYF	TGTGCCAGCAGTCCTCCCGGGTCCTACGAGCAGTACTTC